This T cell receptor beta chain was identified in a study of OX40 agonist ivuxolimab in advanced cancers. Overall study: Patients were infused with ivuxolimab every 2 weeks at 0.01 to 10 mg/kg. Overall study results and limits: On average, CD8+ T cells had more expanded clones than CD4+.

The timepoints at which blood was sampled were baseline, cycle 4 day 1, and cycle 7 day 1. In regard to this clone: The target antigen is unknown.

Produced via immunoSEQ multiplex PCR; TCRdb's table is partial and in-frame only. The sample contains tens of thousands of clones, approximately 78% of which appear only once. The germline V gene has CDR1 SGHRS and CDR2 YFSETQ. V trimming: 3 bases; J trimming: 3 bases; junction bases outside the gene matches: 4. The CDR3 runs to 15 residues. Sequencing used CD4+ or CD8+ T cells sorted from blood, obtained in a trial of the OX40 agonist ivuxolimab. The V call is TRBV5-1, the J call TRBJ2-4, with TRBD1 matching 9 bases. The receptor was derived from an adult with an advanced solid tumor such as melanoma, head and neck, liver or kidney cancer. This CDR3 reads CASSWGDRDKNIQYF. The DNA for the CDR3 is TGCGCCAGCAGCTGGGGGGACAGGGACAAAAACATTCAGTACTTC.